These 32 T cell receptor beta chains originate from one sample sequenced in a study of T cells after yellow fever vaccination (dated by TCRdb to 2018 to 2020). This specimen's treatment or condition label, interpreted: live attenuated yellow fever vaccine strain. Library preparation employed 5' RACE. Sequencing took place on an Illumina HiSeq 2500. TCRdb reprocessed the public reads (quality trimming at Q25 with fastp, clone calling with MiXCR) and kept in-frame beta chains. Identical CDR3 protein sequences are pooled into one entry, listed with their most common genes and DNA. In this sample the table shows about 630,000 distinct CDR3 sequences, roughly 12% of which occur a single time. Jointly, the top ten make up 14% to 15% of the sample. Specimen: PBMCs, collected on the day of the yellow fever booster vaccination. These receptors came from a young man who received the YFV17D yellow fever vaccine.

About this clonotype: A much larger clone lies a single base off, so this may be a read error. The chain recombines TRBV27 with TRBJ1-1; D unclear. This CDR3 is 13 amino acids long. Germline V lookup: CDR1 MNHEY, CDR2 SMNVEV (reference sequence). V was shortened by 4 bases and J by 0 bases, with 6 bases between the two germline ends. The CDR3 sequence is CASSCSLNTEAFF. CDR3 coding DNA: TGTGCCAGCAGTTGCTCACTGAACACTGAAGCTTTCTTT.

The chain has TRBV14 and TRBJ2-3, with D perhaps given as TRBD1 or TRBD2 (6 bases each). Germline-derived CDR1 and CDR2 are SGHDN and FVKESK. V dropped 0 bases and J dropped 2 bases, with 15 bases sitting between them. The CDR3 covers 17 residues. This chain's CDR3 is CASSQDSGAINTDTQYF. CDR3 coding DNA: TGTGCCAGCAGCCAAGATTCGGGGGCGATCAACACAGATACGCAGTATTTT.

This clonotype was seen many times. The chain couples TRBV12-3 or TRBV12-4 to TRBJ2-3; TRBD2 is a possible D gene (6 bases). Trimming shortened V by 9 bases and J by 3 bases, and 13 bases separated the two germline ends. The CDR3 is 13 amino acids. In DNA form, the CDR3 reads TGTGCCAGTGGGACTGGGGGTACAGATACGCAGTATTTT. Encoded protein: CASGTGGTDTQYF.

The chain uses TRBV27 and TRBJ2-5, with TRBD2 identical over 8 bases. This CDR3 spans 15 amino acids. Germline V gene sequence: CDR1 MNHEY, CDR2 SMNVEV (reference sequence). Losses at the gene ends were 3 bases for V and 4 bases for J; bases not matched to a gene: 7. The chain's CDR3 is CASSFDGRARETQYF. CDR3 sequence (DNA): TGTGCCAGCAGTTTCGACGGGAGGGCCCGAGAGACCCAGTACTTC.

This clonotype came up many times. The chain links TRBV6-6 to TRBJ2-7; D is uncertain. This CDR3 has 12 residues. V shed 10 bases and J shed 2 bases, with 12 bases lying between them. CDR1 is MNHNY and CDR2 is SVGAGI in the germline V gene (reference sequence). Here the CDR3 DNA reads TGTGCCACCTCCGAATCTACCTACGAGCAGTACTTC. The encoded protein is CATSESTYEQYF.

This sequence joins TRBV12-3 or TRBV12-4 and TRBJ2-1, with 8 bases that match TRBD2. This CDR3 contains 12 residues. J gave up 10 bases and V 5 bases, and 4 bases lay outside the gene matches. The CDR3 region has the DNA TGTGCCAGCAGTCCTGGGACTAGAGAGCAGTTCTTC. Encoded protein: CASSPGTREQFF.

The CDR3 DNA follows: TGCAGTGCTCCTAGCGGGAGGGGATGGAATGAGCAGTTCTTC. Translated, it gives CSAPSGRGWNEQFF. The chain uses TRBV20-1 and TRBJ2-1; 12 nucleotides align to TRBD2. CDR3 length equals 14 residues. Germline lookup yields CDR1 DFQATT and CDR2 SNEGSKA (reference sequence). Unmatched junction bases numbered 6, after V lost 5 bases and J lost 7 bases.

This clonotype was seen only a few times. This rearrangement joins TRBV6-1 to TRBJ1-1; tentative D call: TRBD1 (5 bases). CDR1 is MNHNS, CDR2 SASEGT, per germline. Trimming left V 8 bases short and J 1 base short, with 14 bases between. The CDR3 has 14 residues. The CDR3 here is CASGPGRRNTEAFF. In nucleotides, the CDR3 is TGTGCCAGCGGCCCGGGACGGAGGAACACTGAAGCTTTCTTT.

This CDR3 reads CAWSVPGGGPDKNIQYF. In nucleotides, the CDR3 is TGTGCCTGGAGTGTACCCGGGGGAGGGCCGGACAAAAACATTCAGTACTTC. The rearrangement joins TRBV30 to TRBJ2-4; 7 positions agree with TRBD2. Germline trimming cut 0 bases from V and 3 bases from J; bases unmatched to any gene: 11. Germline lookup yields CDR1 GTSNPN and CDR2 SVGIG (reference sequence). The CDR3 spans 17 residues.

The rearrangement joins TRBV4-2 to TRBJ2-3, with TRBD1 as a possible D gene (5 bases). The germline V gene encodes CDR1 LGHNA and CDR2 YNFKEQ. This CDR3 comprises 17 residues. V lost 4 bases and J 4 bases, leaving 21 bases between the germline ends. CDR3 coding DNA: TGTGCCAGCAGCCCCAGCACCCACCCTACCAGGGCAGATACGCAGTATTTT. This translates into CASSPSTHPTRADTQYF.

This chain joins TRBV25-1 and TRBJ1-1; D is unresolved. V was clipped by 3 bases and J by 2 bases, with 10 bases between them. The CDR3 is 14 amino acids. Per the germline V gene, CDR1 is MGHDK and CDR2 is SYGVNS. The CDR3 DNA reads TGTGCCAGCAGTGAGGTTGGGGAAAACACTGAAGCTTTCTTT. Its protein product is CASSEVGENTEAFF.

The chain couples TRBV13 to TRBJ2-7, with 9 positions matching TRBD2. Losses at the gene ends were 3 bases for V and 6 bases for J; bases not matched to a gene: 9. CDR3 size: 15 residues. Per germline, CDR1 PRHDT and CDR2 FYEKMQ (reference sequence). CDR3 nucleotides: TGTGCCAGCAGCTTCGCGGGAGGGCCGACCCTCGAGCAGTACTTC. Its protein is CASSFAGGPTLEQYF.

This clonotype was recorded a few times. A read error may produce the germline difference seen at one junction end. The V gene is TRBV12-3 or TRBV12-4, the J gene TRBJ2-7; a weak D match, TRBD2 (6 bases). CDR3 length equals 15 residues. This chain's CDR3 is CASSSWRDVSHEQYF. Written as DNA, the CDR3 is TGTGCCAGCAGTTCCTGGCGGGACGTCTCCCACGAGCAGTACTTC.

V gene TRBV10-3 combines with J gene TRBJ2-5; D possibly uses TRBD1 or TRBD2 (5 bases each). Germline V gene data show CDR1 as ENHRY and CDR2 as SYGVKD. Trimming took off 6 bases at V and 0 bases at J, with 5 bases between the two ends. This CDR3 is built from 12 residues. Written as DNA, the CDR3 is TGTGCCATCAGGGGGGACCAAGAGACCCAGTACTTC. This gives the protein CAIRGDQETQYF.

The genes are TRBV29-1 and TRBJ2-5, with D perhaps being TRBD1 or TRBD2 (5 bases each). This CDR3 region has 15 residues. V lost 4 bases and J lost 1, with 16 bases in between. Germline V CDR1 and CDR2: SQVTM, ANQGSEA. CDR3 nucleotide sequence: TGCAGCGTTGGGGGACGAGCTACAATCCAAGAGACCCAGTACTTC. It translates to CSVGGRATIQETQYF.

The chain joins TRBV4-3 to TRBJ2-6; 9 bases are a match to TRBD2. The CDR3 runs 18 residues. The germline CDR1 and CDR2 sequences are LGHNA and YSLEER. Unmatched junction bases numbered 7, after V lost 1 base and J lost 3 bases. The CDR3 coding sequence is TGCGCCAGCAGCCAAGGTGCGGGAGGGCCGGTTGGGGCCAACGTCCTGACTTTC. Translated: CASSQGAGGPVGANVLTF.

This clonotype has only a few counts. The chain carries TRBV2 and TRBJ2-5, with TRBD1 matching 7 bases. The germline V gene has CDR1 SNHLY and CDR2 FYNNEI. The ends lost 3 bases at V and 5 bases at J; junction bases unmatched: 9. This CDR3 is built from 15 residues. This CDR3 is CASSELTGSLETQYF. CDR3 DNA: TGTGCCAGCAGTGAGTTGACAGGGTCCCTTGAGACCCAGTACTTC.

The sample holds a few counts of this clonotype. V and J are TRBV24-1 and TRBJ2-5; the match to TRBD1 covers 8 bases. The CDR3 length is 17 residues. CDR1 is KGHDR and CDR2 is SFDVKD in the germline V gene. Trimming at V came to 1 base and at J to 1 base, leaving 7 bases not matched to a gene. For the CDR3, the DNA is TGTGCCACCAGTGATTTACCCCGTGACAGGGGCCAAGAGACCCAGTACTTC. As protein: CATSDLPRDRGQETQYF.

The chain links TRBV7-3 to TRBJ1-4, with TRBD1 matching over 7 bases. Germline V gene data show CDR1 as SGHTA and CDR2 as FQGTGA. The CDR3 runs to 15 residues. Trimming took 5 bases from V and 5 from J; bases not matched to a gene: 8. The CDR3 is CASSLLGGPNEKLFF. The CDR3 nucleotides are TGTGCCAGCAGCCTCCTAGGGGGCCCCAATGAAAAACTGTTTTTT.

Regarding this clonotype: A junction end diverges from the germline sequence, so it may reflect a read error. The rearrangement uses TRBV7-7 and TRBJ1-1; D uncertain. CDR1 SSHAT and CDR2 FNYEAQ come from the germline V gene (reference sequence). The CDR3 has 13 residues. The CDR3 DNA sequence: TGTGCTAGCAGCAGACGGTTGGGCACTGAAGCTTTCTTT. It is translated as CASSRRLGTEAFF.

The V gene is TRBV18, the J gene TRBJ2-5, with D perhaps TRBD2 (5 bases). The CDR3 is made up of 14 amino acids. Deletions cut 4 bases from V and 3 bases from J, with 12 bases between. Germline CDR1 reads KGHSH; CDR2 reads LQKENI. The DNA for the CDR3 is TGTGCCAGCTCACGAGGGATCGGGGAAGAGACCCAGTACTTC. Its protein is CASSRGIGEETQYF.

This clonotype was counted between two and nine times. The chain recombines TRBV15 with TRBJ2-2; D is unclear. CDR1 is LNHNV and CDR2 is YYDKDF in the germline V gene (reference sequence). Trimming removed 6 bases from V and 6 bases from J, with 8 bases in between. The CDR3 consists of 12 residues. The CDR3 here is CATSPKPGELFF. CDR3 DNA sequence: TGTGCCACCAGTCCCAAACCCGGGGAGCTGTTTTTT.

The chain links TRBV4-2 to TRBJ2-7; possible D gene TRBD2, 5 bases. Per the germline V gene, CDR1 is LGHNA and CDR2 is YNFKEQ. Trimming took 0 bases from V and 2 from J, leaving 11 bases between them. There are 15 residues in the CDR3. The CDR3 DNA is TGTGCCAGCAGCCAAGATGAGCGGAGGACCTACGAGCAGTACTTC. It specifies CASSQDERRTYEQYF.

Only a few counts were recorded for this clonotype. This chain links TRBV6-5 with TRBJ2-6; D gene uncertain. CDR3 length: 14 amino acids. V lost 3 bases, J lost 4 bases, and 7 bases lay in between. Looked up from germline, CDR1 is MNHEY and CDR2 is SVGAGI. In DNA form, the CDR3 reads TGTGCCAGCAGTTATTCGACAGGGGCCAACGTCCTGACTTTC. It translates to CASSYSTGANVLTF.

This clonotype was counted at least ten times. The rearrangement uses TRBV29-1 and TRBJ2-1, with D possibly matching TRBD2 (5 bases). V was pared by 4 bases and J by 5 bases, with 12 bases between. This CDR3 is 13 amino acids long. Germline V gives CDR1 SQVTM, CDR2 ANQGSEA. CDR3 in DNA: TGCAGCGTTGGCTTACTAGAGGACAATGAGCAGTTCTTC. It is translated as CSVGLLEDNEQFF.

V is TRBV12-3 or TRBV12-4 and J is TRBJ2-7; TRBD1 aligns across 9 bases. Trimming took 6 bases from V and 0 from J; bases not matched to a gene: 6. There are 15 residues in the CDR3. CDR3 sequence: CASRQDRGLSYEQYF. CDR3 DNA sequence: TGTGCCAGCAGACAGGACAGGGGACTCTCCTACGAGCAGTACTTC.

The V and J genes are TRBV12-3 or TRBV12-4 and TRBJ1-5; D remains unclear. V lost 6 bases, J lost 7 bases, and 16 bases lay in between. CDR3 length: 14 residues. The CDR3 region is CASSLEGIRQPQHF. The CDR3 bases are TGTGCCAGCAGCCTCGAAGGGATCCGGCAGCCCCAGCATTTT.

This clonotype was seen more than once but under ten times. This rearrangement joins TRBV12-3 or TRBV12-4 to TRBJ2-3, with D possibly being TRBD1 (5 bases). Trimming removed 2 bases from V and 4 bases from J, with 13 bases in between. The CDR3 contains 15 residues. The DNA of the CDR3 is TGTGCCAGCAGTTTAAATAGGGGTGGGGCAGATACGCAGTATTTT. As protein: CASSLNRGGADTQYF.

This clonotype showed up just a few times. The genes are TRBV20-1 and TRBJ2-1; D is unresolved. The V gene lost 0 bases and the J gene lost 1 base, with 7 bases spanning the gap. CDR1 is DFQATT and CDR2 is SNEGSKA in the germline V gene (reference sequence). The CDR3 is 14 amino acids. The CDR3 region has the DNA TGCAGTGCTAGAGATTTAGTATCCTACAATGAGCAGTTCTTC. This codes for CSARDLVSYNEQFF.

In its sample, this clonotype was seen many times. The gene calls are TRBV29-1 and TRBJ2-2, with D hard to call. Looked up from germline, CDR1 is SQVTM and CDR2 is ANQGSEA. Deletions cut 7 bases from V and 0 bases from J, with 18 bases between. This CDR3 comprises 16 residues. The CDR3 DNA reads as TGCAGCGCTCCGCACTCAGCTCCGCCGAACACCGGGGAGCTGTTTTTT. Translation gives CSAPHSAPPNTGELFF.

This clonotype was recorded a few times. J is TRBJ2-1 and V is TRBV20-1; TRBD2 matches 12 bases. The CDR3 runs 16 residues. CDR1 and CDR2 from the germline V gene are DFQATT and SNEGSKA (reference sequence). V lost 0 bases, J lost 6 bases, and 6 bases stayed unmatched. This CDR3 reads CSARDRRLAGANEQFF. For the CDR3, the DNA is TGCAGTGCTAGAGATCGTAGACTAGCGGGAGCCAATGAGCAGTTCTTC.

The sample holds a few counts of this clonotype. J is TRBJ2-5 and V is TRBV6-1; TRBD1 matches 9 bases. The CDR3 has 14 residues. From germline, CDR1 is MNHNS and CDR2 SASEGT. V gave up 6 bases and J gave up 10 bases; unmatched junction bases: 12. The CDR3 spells CASSLDRGGQFQYF. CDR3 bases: TGTGCCAGCAGCCTCGACAGGGGGGGTCAGTTCCAGTACTTC.